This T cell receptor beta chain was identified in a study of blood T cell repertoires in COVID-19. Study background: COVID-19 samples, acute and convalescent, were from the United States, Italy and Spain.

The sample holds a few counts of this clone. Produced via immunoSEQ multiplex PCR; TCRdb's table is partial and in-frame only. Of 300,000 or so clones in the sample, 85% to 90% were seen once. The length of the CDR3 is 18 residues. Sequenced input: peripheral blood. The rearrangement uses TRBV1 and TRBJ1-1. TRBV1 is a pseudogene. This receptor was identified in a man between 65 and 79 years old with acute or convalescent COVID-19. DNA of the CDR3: TGCACCAGCAGCCAAGTGGAGGGTTCGGGACGTACGAACACTGAAGCTTTCTTT. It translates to CTSSQVEGSGRTNTEAFF.